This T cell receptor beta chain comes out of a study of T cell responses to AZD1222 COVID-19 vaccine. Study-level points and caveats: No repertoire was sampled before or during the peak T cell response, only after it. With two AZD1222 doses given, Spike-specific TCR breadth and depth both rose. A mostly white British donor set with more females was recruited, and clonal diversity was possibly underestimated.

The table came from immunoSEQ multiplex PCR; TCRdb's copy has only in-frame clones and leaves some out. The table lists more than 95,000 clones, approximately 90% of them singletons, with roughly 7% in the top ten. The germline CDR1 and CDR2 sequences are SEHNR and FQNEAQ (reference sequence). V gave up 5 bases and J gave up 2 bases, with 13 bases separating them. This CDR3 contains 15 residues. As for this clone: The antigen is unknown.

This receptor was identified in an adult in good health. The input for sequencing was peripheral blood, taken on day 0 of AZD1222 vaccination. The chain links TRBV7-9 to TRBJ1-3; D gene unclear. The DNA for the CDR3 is TGTGCCAGCAGCCCCCTTTCGAGGGCTGGAAACACCATATATTTT. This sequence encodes CASSPLSRAGNTIYF.